This TCR beta chain originates from a study of blood T cell repertoires in COVID-19. For the study at large: Both acute and convalescent COVID-19 samples were obtained from the United States, Italy and Spain. Sample material is recorded as cDNA or gDNA derived from T cells, B-cell-depleted T cells, or PBMCs.

Authors' analysis steps: Quantification of nucleated cells was approximated via reference gene primer amplification. TCRdb keeps only in-frame clones here, not all; method: immunoSEQ multiplex PCR. V, J and clone size were drawn from that table, and D and trimming were deduced from the DNA. The sample has 60,000 to 70,000 clones, about 73% seen once. Sequenced sample: peripheral blood. This TCR derives from a woman older than 75 with acute or convalescent COVID-19.

CDR3 in amino acids: CASSEQGGTEKLFF. CDR3 DNA: TGTGCCAGCTCAGAACAGGGGGGCACTGAAAAACTGTTTTTT. The chain joins TRBV18 to TRBJ1-4, with 8 positions matching TRBD1. The trim removed 5 bases at V and 7 bases at J, leaving 6 bases unmatched. CDR3 length: 14 residues. Germline values: CDR1 KGHSH, CDR2 LQKENI.